A selection of T cell receptor beta chains follows, all from one sample in a study of T cell responses to AZD1222 COVID-19 vaccine. Libraries were prepared by immunoSEQ multiplex PCR; TCRdb keeps only in-frame clonotypes and omits some of them. The sample consists of roughly 160,000 clones, roughly 89% of them appearing once. The material was peripheral blood, obtained 28 days after the second AZD1222 dose. These receptors all come from an adult who received the AZD1222 COVID-19 vaccine. Both conserved end residues are part of each CDR3. Rows may omit the clone size; those that give it use once, few, many or a size class.

CASSFSQGASGNTIYF	TRBJ1-3	TRBV7-2	-
CASSVGDPNGYGYTF	TRBJ1-2	TRBV2	-
CSASGLAGNEQETQYF	TRBJ2-5	TRBV20-1	-
CSVGGRRETQYF	TRBJ2-5	TRBV29-1	once
CASGRDSGNTIYF	TRBJ1-3	TRBV4-1	-
CASTPGRGGSLLEAFF	TRBJ1-1	TRBV19	-
CASSPGNYGYTF	TRBJ1-2	TRBV12-3/TRBV12-4	-
CASSEFRTNSPLHF	TRBJ1-6	TRBV10-1	-
CASSLGLAGTEEQFF	TRBJ2-1	TRBV5-8	-
CASGPGQGGVYGYTF	TRBJ1-2	TRBV9	-
CSAGIATQYF	TRBJ2-3	TRBV20-1	-
CASSPRDTRTDTQYF	TRBJ2-3	TRBV3-1/TRBV3-2	once
CASSEVVDRALSYGYTF	TRBJ1-2	TRBV6-1	many
CASSYPATDTQYF	TRBJ2-3	TRBV6-5	-
CASSPVIAGGRGYEQYF	TRBJ2-7	TRBV18	-
CASSPLAGGVTGELFF	TRBJ2-2	TRBV10-1	once
CASSVVSNTEAFF	TRBJ1-1	TRBV9	-
CASSRILDQFF	TRBJ2-1	TRBV5-6	-
CASRQGRSILFEQFF	TRBJ2-1	TRBV6-5	-
CASSQGQSSGNTIYF	TRBJ1-3	TRBV4-1	-
CASSIAGQGPNYGYTF	TRBJ1-2	TRBV19	-
CASSSGGGYTF	TRBJ1-2	TRBV6-5	once
CASAGGDGGNTIYF	TRBJ1-3	TRBV9	-
CASSRGQGNTGELFF	TRBJ2-2	TRBV13	-
CASSIGAIGRYYNEQFF	TRBJ2-1	TRBV19	-
CASSYGESPLENGYTF	TRBJ1-2	TRBV27	-
CAGLGLSSYEQYF	TRBJ2-7	TRBV2	once
CASSLDRASSGTQYF	TRBJ2-5	TRBV5-1	-
CASSQGGGVSYGYTF	TRBJ1-2	TRBV4-2	-
CASSWSRGQETQYF	TRBJ2-5	TRBV6-5	-
CASSYKGLRGAFF	TRBJ1-1	TRBV12-3/TRBV12-4	-
CASSLRVWETQYF	TRBJ2-5	TRBV5-1	few
CASSLVWGPGAGANVLTF	TRBJ2-6	TRBV7-9	-
CASSLRDRAYGYTF	TRBJ1-2	TRBV7-9	-
CASSLDGEGSYEQYF	TRBJ2-7	TRBV7-9	-
CASSLRQGSTDTQYF	TRBJ2-3	TRBV18	-
CASSSTGGSPFYGYTF	TRBJ1-2	TRBV3-1/TRBV3-2	-
CASSRPGGGVDGYTF	TRBJ1-2	TRBV3-1/TRBV3-2	-
CASSSHGTGPDTQYF	TRBJ2-3	TRBV19	-
CASSQDEGARYGYTF	TRBJ1-2	TRBV4-3	-
CASSIGKGLSNEQFF	TRBJ2-1	TRBV19	-
CASSQDRARRSSGANVLTF	TRBJ2-6	TRBV4-2	few
CASSPPRGHTEAFF	TRBJ1-1	TRBV18	-
CASKGGKLFF	TRBJ1-4	TRBV2	-
CASSHVTGYYGYTF	TRBJ1-2	TRBV7-9	-
CASRTGVPVNTGELFF	TRBJ2-2	TRBV27	-
CASSIEGAEAFF	TRBJ1-1	TRBV19	-
CASSGGGSEAFF	TRBJ1-1	TRBV5-5	-
CASSQAGGWESSGYTDTQYF	TRBJ2-3	TRBV4-2	-
CASSQTAASGQPQHF	TRBJ1-5	TRBV3-1/TRBV3-2	-
CASSFRSGGSNQPQHF	TRBJ1-5	TRBV7-8	-
CSARQGRTYEQYF	TRBJ2-7	TRBV29-1	-
CASSPSTRSSGNTIYF	TRBJ1-3	TRBV18	-
CASSFDETGSTGELFF	TRBJ2-2	TRBV28	-
CASSLGGGFGTDTQYF	TRBJ2-3	TRBV7-2	-